This TCR beta chain was recovered during a study of vaccination effects on CD4 cells after COVID-19. Across the study: Following the second dose by a median of 72 days, the post-vaccine samples were obtained. Findings and caveats of the study: Clonal contraction was marked in infection- and vaccine-induced clones late after vaccination.

This clone was observed once. What it binds is unknown. Pools of viral peptides were used by the ViraFEST assay to expand antigen-specific CD4+ T cells ahead of sequencing. An approximately nine-day culture period preceded the isolation of CD4+ T cells. Two doses of either BNT162b2 or mRNA-1273 were given to each participant. Germline V gene data show CDR1 as MNHEY and CDR2 as SVGEGT. The trim removed 5 bases at V and 0 bases at J, leaving 6 bases unmatched. The CDR3 has 15 residues. The data were produced by immunoSEQ multiplex PCR, yet TCRdb's version contains in-frame clones alone and is incomplete. The sample lists fewer than 35,000 clones; around 80% were seen once.

The clonotype was recovered from a human donor who received a COVID-19 vaccine. Some clones in this sample may be carry-over from other donors' samples. The chain recombines TRBV6-2 or TRBV6-3 with TRBJ1-1; the match to TRBD1 covers 7 bases. The sample in question was CD4+ T cells from PBMCs cultured with SARS-CoV-2 spike peptides, obtained after COVID-19 vaccination. CDR3 in amino acids: CASSDPGTVNTEAFF. CDR3 nucleotides: TGTGCCAGCAGTGACCCGGGGACAGTGAACACTGAAGCTTTCTTT.